A few counts support the clone carrying this TCR beta chain. Its antigen is undetermined. The sample belongs to a study of T-cell reconstitution after alpha-beta-depleted transplantation in children. Preparing the TCRbeta library involved the use of unique molecular identifiers. TCRdb called the PCR reads again in MiXCR, with one record for every CDR3 protein. The table has roughly 350,000 distinct CDR3 sequences, about 17% seen once. The CDR3 extends over 15 amino acids. Germline assignment: CDR1 LGHNA and CDR2 YSLEER. V lost 0 bases and J lost 0, with 8 bases in between. Whole-study findings and limits: Expanded graft clones, several hundred of them, were reportedly the source of alpha-beta T cells about two months after transplant. T-cell counts and diversity at one year post-transplant came mainly from newly produced T cells.

Specimen: PBMCs, mostly from graft donor cells, collected 360 days after TCRalphabeta/CD19-depleted stem cell transplant. This rearrangement joins TRBV4-3 to TRBJ1-1; the D gene is possibly TRBD1 (5 bases). The clonotype comes from a male patient between 2 and 15 years old who had a stem cell transplant for acute lymphoblastic leukemia, so the T cells may come from the graft donor. The CDR3 DNA sequence: TGCGCCAGCAGCCAAGATCAGGGACTGAACACTGAAGCTTTCTTT. Translation gives CASSQDQGLNTEAFF.